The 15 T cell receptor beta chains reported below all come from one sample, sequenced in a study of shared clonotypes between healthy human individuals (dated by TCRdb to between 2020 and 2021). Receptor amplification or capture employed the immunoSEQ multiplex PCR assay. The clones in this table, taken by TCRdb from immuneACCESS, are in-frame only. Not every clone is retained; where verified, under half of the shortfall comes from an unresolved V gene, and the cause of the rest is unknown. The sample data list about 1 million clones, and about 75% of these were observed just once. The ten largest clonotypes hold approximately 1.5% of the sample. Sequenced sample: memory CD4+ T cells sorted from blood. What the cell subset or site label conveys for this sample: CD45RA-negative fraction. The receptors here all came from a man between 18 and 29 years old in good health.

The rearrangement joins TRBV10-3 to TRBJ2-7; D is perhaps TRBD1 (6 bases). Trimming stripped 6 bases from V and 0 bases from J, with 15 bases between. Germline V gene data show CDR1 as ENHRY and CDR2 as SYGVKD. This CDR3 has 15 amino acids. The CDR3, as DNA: TGTGCCATCAGAGGACAGATTATAATCTCCTACGAGCAGTACTTC. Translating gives CAIRGQIIISYEQYF.

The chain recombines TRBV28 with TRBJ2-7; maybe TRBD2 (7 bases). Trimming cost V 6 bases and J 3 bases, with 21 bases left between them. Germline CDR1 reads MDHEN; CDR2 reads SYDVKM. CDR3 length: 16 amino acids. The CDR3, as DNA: TGTGCCAGCAGAATCCGACCCACGCGGGGGCTCTACGAGCAGTACTTC. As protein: CASRIRPTRGLYEQYF.

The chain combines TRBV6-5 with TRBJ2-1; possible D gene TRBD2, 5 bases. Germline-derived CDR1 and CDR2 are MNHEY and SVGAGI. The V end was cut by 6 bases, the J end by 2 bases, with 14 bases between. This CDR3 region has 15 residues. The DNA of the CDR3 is TGTGCCAGCAGAGCGGACTCAGTTACCTACAATGAGCAGTTCTTC. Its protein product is CASRADSVTYNEQFF.

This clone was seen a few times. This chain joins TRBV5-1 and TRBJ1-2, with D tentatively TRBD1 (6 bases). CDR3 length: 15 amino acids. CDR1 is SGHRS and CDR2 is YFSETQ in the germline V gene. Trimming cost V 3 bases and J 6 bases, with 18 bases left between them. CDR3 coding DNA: TGCGCCAGCAGCTCCCTGGCGGCCGGGACAAATGGCTACACCTTC. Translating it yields CASSSLAAGTNGYTF. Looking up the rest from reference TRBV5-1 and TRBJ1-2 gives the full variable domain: KAGVTQTPRYLIKTRGQQVTLSCSPISGHRSVSWYQQTPGQGLQFLFEYFSETQRNKGNFPGRFSGRQFSNSRSEMNVSTLELGDSALYLCASSSLAAGTNGYTFGSGTRLTVV.

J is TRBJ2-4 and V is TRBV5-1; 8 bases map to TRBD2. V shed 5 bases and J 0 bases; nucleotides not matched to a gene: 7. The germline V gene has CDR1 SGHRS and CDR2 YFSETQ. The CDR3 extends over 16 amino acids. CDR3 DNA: TGCGCCAGCAGTGACCTAGCGGGCCTAGCCAAAAACATTCAGTACTTC. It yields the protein CASSDLAGLAKNIQYF.

The CDR3, as DNA: TGTGCCACCAACAGAGGGGGTCCGGATAACGCTGGCTACACCTTC. Translated: CATNRGGPDNAGYTF. The chain links TRBV6-5 to TRBJ1-2, with D perhaps TRBD1 (6 bases). CDR1 is MNHEY, CDR2 SVGAGI, per germline. This CDR3 is 15 amino acids long. Trimming removed 10 bases from V and 7 bases from J, with 25 bases in between.

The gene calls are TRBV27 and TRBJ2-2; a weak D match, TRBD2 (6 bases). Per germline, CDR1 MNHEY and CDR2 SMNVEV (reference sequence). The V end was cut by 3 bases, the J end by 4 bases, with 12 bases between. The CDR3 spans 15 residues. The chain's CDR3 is CASSLGLASTGELFF. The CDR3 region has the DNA TGTGCCAGCAGTTTGGGCCTAGCGAGCACCGGGGAGCTGTTTTTT.

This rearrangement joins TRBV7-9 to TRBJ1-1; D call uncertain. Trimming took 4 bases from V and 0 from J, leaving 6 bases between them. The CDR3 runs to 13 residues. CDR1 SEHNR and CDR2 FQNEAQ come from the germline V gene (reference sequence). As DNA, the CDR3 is TGTGCCAGCAGCTCCACCATGAACACTGAAGCTTTCTTT. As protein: CASSSTMNTEAFF.

In DNA form, the CDR3 reads TGTGCCAGCAGTGTAGAAAGGGAACCCCTCCACTTT. Protein sequence: CASSVEREPLHF. The chain recombines TRBV28 with TRBJ1-6; no reliable D call. The V end was cut by 5 bases, the J end by 12 bases, with 11 bases between. CDR3 size: 12 residues. Germline CDR1 is MDHEN and CDR2 is SYDVKM.

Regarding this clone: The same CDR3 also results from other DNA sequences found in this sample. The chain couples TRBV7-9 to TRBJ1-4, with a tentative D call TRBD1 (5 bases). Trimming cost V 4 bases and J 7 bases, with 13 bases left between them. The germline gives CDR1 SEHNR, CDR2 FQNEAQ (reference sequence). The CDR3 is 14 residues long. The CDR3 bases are TGTGCCAGCAGCTCGGATAGGGGAGGTGAAAAACTGTTTTTT. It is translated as CASSSDRGGEKLFF.

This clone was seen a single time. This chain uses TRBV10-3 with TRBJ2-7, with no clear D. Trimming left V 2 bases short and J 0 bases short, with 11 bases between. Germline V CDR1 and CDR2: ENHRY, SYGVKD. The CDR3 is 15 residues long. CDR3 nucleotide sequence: TGTGCCATCAGTGAGGGCGGCAAGACCTCCTACGAGCAGTACTTC. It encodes CAISEGGKTSYEQYF.

The CDR3 loop is CASSMLRGRGTDTQYF. In DNA form, the CDR3 reads TGTGCCAGTAGTATGCTTAGAGGCAGGGGTACAGATACGCAGTATTTT. The J gene is TRBJ2-3, the V gene TRBV19; a weak D match, TRBD1 (6 bases). Between the trimmed V and J ends, which lost 3 bases and 3 bases, there was a span of 16 bases. Germline V gene sequence: CDR1 LNHDA, CDR2 SQIVND (reference sequence). This CDR3 comprises 16 residues.

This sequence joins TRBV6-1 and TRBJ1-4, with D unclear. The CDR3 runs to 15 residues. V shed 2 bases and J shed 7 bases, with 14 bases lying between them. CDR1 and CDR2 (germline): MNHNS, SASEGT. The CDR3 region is CASSETLHELEKLFF. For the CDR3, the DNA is TGTGCCAGCAGTGAAACTCTTCACGAACTTGAAAAACTGTTTTTT.

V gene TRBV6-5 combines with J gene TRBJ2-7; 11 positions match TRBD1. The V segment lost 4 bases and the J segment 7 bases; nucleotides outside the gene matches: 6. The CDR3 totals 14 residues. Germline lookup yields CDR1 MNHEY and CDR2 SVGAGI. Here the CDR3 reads CASSLDRGLGEQYF. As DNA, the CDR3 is TGTGCCAGCAGTTTGGACAGGGGGCTTGGTGAGCAGTACTTC.

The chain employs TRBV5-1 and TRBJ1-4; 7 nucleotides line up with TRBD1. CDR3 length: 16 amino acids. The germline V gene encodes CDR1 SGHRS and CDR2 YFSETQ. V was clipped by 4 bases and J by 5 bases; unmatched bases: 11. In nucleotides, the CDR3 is TGCGCCAGCAGCGTCGGGACAGCCGGTAGAAATGAAAAACTGTTTTTT. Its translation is CASSVGTAGRNEKLFF.